A selection of T cell receptor beta chains follows, all from one sample in a study of shared clonotypes between healthy human individuals. Method: immunoSEQ multiplex PCR; TCRdb's copy keeps in-frame clones and lacks some. The sample carries 400,000 to 550,000 clones, 79% recorded once. Sequencing used PBMCs. Receptors originate from a woman between 35 and 50 years old in good health. Some clones in this sample may be carry-over from other donors' samples. The conserved cysteine and the conserved F or W are not part of the CDR3 here. Fields, in order: D gene, V gene, J gene, CDR3 protein. The D gene is left open where the match is weak.

d_gene: .; v_gene: TRBV28; j_gene: TRBJ1-3; CDR3aa: ASSLFAGNTIY
d_gene: .; v_gene: TRBV7-9; j_gene: TRBJ1-1; CDR3aa: ASSLKSGKNTEAF
d_gene: TRBD2; v_gene: TRBV7-7; j_gene: TRBJ2-1; CDR3aa: ASSLDYGGGNEQF
d_gene: .; v_gene: TRBV7-2; j_gene: TRBJ2-5; CDR3aa: ASSSQKETQY
d_gene: .; v_gene: TRBV19; j_gene: TRBJ2-1; CDR3aa: ASRGGYFSYNEQF
d_gene: .; v_gene: TRBV9; j_gene: TRBJ2-5; CDR3aa: ASSPGLHSAQETQY
d_gene: .; v_gene: TRBV30; j_gene: TRBJ2-2; CDR3aa: AWTGNTGELF
d_gene: .; v_gene: TRBV5-4; j_gene: TRBJ1-1; CDR3aa: ASSAWGLNTEAF
d_gene: .; v_gene: TRBV11-2; j_gene: TRBJ2-2; CDR3aa: ASSLDRAGELF
d_gene: .; v_gene: TRBV7-2; j_gene: TRBJ2-7; CDR3aa: ASSFAAREQY
d_gene: .; v_gene: TRBV2; j_gene: TRBJ2-7; CDR3aa: ASSEYRDSANAEQY
d_gene: TRBD2; v_gene: TRBV25-1; j_gene: TRBJ2-1; CDR3aa: ASSESAGGEQF
d_gene: TRBD1; v_gene: TRBV7-3; j_gene: TRBJ2-1; CDR3aa: ASSWGQGGNEQF
d_gene: TRBD2; v_gene: TRBV6-1; j_gene: TRBJ2-1; CDR3aa: ASSGTSGRAGEQF
d_gene: TRBD2; v_gene: TRBV28; j_gene: TRBJ2-1; CDR3aa: ASGPAGLAGEGFNEQF
d_gene: TRBD1; v_gene: TRBV5-6; j_gene: TRBJ2-3; CDR3aa: ASSWDRVTDTQY
d_gene: TRBD2; v_gene: TRBV14; j_gene: TRBJ2-7; CDR3aa: ASSLAGGGGQY
d_gene: .; v_gene: TRBV7-3; j_gene: TRBJ2-3; CDR3aa: ASSLTADTQY
d_gene: .; v_gene: TRBV9; j_gene: TRBJ1-2; CDR3aa: ASSVGDRNYGYT